The sequence of this T cell receptor beta chain was determined in a study of shared clonotypes between healthy human individuals. Study-level background: Per donor, CD8 memory used one plate, CD8 naive used two, CD4 memory used three and CD4 naive used three. Study results and limitations: Even with large depth, rarefaction showed that sorted-subset sequencing was incomplete.

A note on this clone: Its specificity is not known.

Donors were healthy HIV-negative adults without recent acute infections or vaccinations. Memory CD4+ cells were the fraction left after CD45RA+ naive selection. TCRdb keeps only in-frame clones here, not all; method: immunoSEQ multiplex PCR. The sample lists hundreds of thousands of clones; more than 95% were seen once. CDR1 is LNHDA, CDR2 SQIVND, per germline (reference sequence). This CDR3 is built from 13 residues. Trimming removed 3 bases from V and 3 bases from J, with 8 bases in between. V is TRBV19 and J is TRBJ2-5; D gene uncertain. The receptor was derived from a woman aged 25-40 years in good health. The sample taken for sequencing was naive CD4+ T cells sorted from blood. Subset denoted: CD45RA+ positively selected. The CDR3 DNA is TGTGCCAGTAGTATGAGTCAGAAAGAGACCCAGTACTTC. Translation gives CASSMSQKETQYF.